This TCR beta chain was recovered during a study of T cell repertoires in cytomegalovirus infection. About this clonotype: The antigen is undetermined.

TCRdb re-called the reads through MiXCR, storing one row per CDR3 protein. The sample has 700,000 to 850,000 distinct CDR3 sequences, 30% to 35% seen once. Looked up from germline, CDR1 is MNHNS and CDR2 is SASEGT. Trimming stripped 2 bases from V and 5 bases from J, with 16 bases between. The CDR3 extends over 15 amino acids. The specimen was cultured CD8+ T cells from PBMCs, collected from culture after CMV antigen stimulation. The genes are TRBV6-1 and TRBJ2-7, with a weak D call TRBD2 (6 bases). This sequence was found in a human donor in good health (CMV status not recorded). Some clones in this sample may be carry-over from other donors' samples. The CDR3 loop reads CASSESEWRVNEQYF. The CDR3 region has the DNA TGTGCCAGCAGTGAAAGTGAATGGAGGGTCAACGAGCAGTACTTC.